The sequence of this TCR beta chain was determined in a study of cytomegalovirus exposure and HLA in healthy donors. General study points: In vitro testing confirmed a few CMV-associated chains as specific for CMV antigens. TCR sequences were mostly rare, though some public TCRs occurred in many donors. Cytomegalovirus association was assigned to around 150 TCR beta chains.

TCRdb's table, derived via immunoSEQ multiplex PCR, lists solely in-frame clones and lacks some. Among fewer than 200,000 clones, approximately 89% were seen once, and the ten largest hold around 7.2%. The J segment lost 0 bases and the V segment lost 10 bases, leaving 5 bases of the junction unmatched. Germline CDR1 is ENHRY and CDR2 is SYGVKD. The CDR3 spans 13 residues. In regard to this clone: Its antigen remains unknown.

A roughly 120-subject validation cohort, separate from the roughly 680-subject first cohort, supplied the donors. The source material was PBMCs. The chain carries TRBV10-3 and TRBJ2-7, with 8 bases identical to TRBD2. The TCR comes from a young man in good health and CMV-seropositive. CDR3 residues: CASTSGFSYEQYF. The CDR3 bases are TGTGCCAGCACTAGCGGTTTCTCCTACGAGCAGTACTTC.